This T cell receptor beta chain was recovered during a study of T-cell memory formation after mild COVID-19. Trimming removed 1 base at V and 1 base at J, with 9 bases between. The germline V gene encodes CDR1 LNHNV and CDR2 YYDKDF (reference sequence). CDR3 size: 15 residues. Overall study results and limits: There were some responding clones in pre-infection memory, which suggested that cross-reactive memory had joined.

In this sample, this clonotype turned up a few times. Antigen: not known. Via MiXCR, TCRdb re-called the 5' RACE reads, giving one row per CDR3 protein. The data hold around 120,000 distinct CDR3 sequences, with 15% to 20% observed a single time. The chain has TRBV15 and TRBJ2-3, with unresolved D. This receptor was identified in an adult woman who had mild COVID-19 (a few samples of this study predate the infection). Cell type and time point are not known. The sample was PBMCs or a T cell subset sorted from them (not recorded which). CDR3 nucleotide sequence: TGTGCCACCAGCAGAGTCCCGTCGGGCACAGATACGCAGTATTTT. Translating it yields CATSRVPSGTDTQYF.